A single sample is the source of the 18 T cell receptor beta chains below, sequenced in a study of OX40 agonist ivuxolimab in advanced cancers. Assay used: immunoSEQ multiplex PCR; TCRdb lists only in-frame clones, some missing. In the table there are about 71,000 clones, 94% of which are singletons. Material: CD4+ or CD8+ T cells sorted from blood, obtained in a trial of the OX40 agonist ivuxolimab. These receptor sequences come from an adult with an advanced solid tumor such as melanoma, head and neck, liver or kidney cancer.

This clone was detected once. The chain couples TRBV10-2 to TRBJ2-1; 8 nucleotides align to TRBD2. Germline V gene sequence: CDR1 WSHSY, CDR2 SAAADI. This CDR3 spans 16 amino acids. V shed 4 bases and J 3 bases; nucleotides not matched to a gene: 8. The CDR3 region has the DNA TGCGCCAGCAGTGGAGAAGCGGGAGATTACTACAATGAGCAGTTCTTC. This sequence encodes CASSGEAGDYYNEQFF.

V and J are TRBV27 and TRBJ1-2; 7 bases are a match to TRBD1. V trimming: 5 bases; J trimming: 3 bases; junction bases outside the gene matches: 3. Germline values: CDR1 MNHEY, CDR2 SMNVEV (reference sequence). This CDR3 contains 13 residues. The CDR3 here is CASSLGQYYGYTF. Written as DNA, the CDR3 is TGTGCCAGCAGTCTGGGACAGTACTATGGCTACACCTTC.

V and J are TRBV4-3 and TRBJ2-3, with TRBD1 matching over 7 bases. There are 19 residues in the CDR3. Germline V gives CDR1 LGHNA, CDR2 YSLEER. The ends lost 0 bases at V and 6 bases at J; junction bases unmatched: 18. In nucleotides, the CDR3 is TGCGCCAGCAGCCAAGAAGGGACCCGTCCGAAGGGGGCATACGATACGCAGTATTTT. Translated: CASSQEGTRPKGAYDTQYF.

The gene calls are TRBV9 and TRBJ1-5; D might be TRBD1 (5 bases). The CDR3 extends over 13 amino acids. The germline V gene has CDR1 SGDLS and CDR2 YYNGEE. Trimming left V 4 bases short and J 9 bases short, with 14 bases between. CDR3 in DNA: TGTGCCAGCAGCCCCACGGGGGAAAGGCCCCAGCATTTT. Encoded protein: CASSPTGERPQHF.

This rearrangement joins TRBV23-1 to TRBJ1-4, with no clear D. TRBV23-1 is designated an ORF whose function remains uncertain. Trimming cost V 4 bases and J 7 bases, with 16 bases left between them. The CDR3 sequence is 15 residues long. CDR3 nucleotides: TGCGCCAGCAGTCCCGAGACGGTTGCAGGTGAAAAACTGTTTTTT. Residues: CASSPETVAGEKLFF.

The chain carries TRBV30 and TRBJ1-3; D is perhaps TRBD1 (5 bases). This CDR3 is 15 amino acids long. V lost 0 bases and J 4 bases, leaving 13 bases between the germline ends. Germline V gives CDR1 GTSNPN, CDR2 SVGIG (reference sequence). CDR3 sequence (DNA): TGTGCCTGGAGTGTGGGGGTTTCTTCAGGAAACACCATATATTTT. Its translation is CAWSVGVSSGNTIYF.

This rearrangement joins TRBV7-2 to TRBJ2-5, with D tentatively TRBD2 (5 bases). V lost 1 base and J 2 bases, leaving 20 bases between the germline ends. Looked up from germline, CDR1 is SGHTA and CDR2 is FQGNSA. This CDR3 is built from 18 residues. In DNA, the CDR3 is TGTGCCAGCAGCTTAGTAGCGACCCCAACCGCGATACAAGAGACCCAGTACTTC. Protein product: CASSLVATPTAIQETQYF.

The chain links TRBV2 to TRBJ2-7, with 10 positions matching TRBD2. CDR3 length equals 15 residues. Germline CDR1 reads SNHLY; CDR2 reads FYNNEI. Unmatched junction bases numbered 6, after V lost 5 bases and J lost 2 bases. CDR3 DNA: TGTGCCAGCAGTTCAAGCGGGGGGGAAACCTACGAGCAGTACTTC. Its translation is CASSSSGGETYEQYF.

This rearrangement joins TRBV7-9 to TRBJ2-7, with 8 bases lining up with TRBD1. Germline assignment: CDR1 SEHNR and CDR2 FQNEAQ (reference sequence). CDR3 size: 15 residues. The trim removed 2 bases at V and 1 base at J, leaving 4 bases unmatched. The CDR3 is CASSLIQGASYEQYF. The CDR3 nucleotides read TGTGCCAGCAGCTTAATCCAGGGGGCTTCCTACGAGCAGTACTTC.

The rearrangement joins TRBV27 to TRBJ2-7; 10 bases match TRBD1. Germline V lookup: CDR1 MNHEY, CDR2 SMNVEV (reference sequence). Unmatched junction bases numbered 6, after V lost 7 bases and J lost 3 bases. This CDR3 region has 14 residues. The CDR3 here is CASTEGQGDYEQYF. DNA for the CDR3: TGTGCCAGCACCGAAGGACAGGGGGACTACGAGCAGTACTTC.

This chain's CDR3 is CASSSIYEQYF. The CDR3 DNA reads as TGTGCCAGCAGCTCAATTTACGAGCAGTACTTC. The chain is built from TRBV5-4 and TRBJ2-7; D ambiguous. Looked up from germline, CDR1 is SGHNT and CDR2 is YYREEE (reference sequence). CDR3 length equals 11 residues. V gave up 3 bases and J gave up 4 bases, with 5 bases separating them.

The chain combines TRBV28 with TRBJ2-3; no reliable D call. Trimming stripped 2 bases from V and 3 bases from J, with 15 bases between. In germline, CDR1 is MDHEN, CDR2 SYDVKM. The CDR3 spans 16 residues. DNA for the CDR3: TGTGCCAGCAGTTTAGGGGTCGTCCAACAAACAGATACGCAGTATTTT. This translates into CASSLGVVQQTDTQYF.

The CDR3, as DNA: TGCGCCAGCAGCCAAACCCGGGGCTGGAGAGGGCCAGATACGCAGTATTTT. This translates into CASSQTRGWRGPDTQYF. The chain has TRBV4-3 and TRBJ2-3; D tentatively reads TRBD1 or TRBD2 (5 bases each). This CDR3 comprises 17 residues. Trimming cost V 2 bases and J 4 bases, with 19 bases left between them. The V gene's germline CDR1 is LGHNA and CDR2 YSLEER.

V and J are TRBV7-3 and TRBJ2-3, with TRBD2 matching over 11 bases. Germline V gives CDR1 SGHTA, CDR2 FQGTGA. V shed 4 bases and J 5 bases; nucleotides not matched to a gene: 11. This CDR3 has 17 amino acids. The CDR3 loop is CASSSLTSGIGEDTQYF. The DNA of the CDR3 is TGTGCCAGCAGCTCCCTGACTAGCGGGATCGGAGAAGATACGCAGTATTTT.

This clone was seen only once. The chain joins TRBV6-1 to TRBJ2-1; D possibly corresponds to TRBD1 (5 bases). This CDR3 is built from 16 residues. Germline V gives CDR1 MNHNS, CDR2 SASEGT. With 0 bases removed from V and 5 bases from J, the gap between germline ends came to 14 bases. CDR3 amino acids: CASSEARAGIDNEQFF. As DNA, the CDR3 is TGTGCCAGCAGTGAAGCAAGGGCAGGGATCGACAATGAGCAGTTCTTC.

The chain joins TRBV7-8 to TRBJ2-7; D perhaps matches TRBD2 (6 bases). CDR1 is SGHVS and CDR2 is FQNEAQ in the germline V gene. Trimming left V 1 base short and J 0 bases short, with 25 bases between. This CDR3 contains 20 residues. CDR3 amino acids: CASSLEVSGRGGIVSYEQYF. CDR3 in DNA: TGTGCCAGCAGCTTAGAGGTTTCGGGTCGGGGCGGGATAGTCTCCTACGAGCAGTACTTC.

The rearrangement uses TRBV7-8 and TRBJ1-1; D possibly corresponds to TRBD1 (5 bases). The CDR3 spans 13 residues. V lost 4 bases to trimming and J lost 6 bases, with 12 bases between them. Per germline, CDR1 SGHVS and CDR2 FQNEAQ. This chain's CDR3 is CASSSRDWAEAFF. CDR3 nucleotides: TGTGCCAGCAGCTCTCGGGACTGGGCTGAAGCTTTCTTT. Full variable domain (outside the CDR3, taken from reference TRBV7-8 and TRBJ1-1): GAGVSQSPRYKVAKRGQDVALRCDPISGHVSLFWYQQALGQGPEFLTYFQNEAQLDKSGLPSDRFFAERPEGSVSTLKIQRTQQEDSAVYLCASSSRDWAEAFFGQGTRLTVV.

The chain couples TRBV7-9 to TRBJ1-2; D might be TRBD1 (5 bases). CDR1 is SEHNR and CDR2 is FQNEAQ in the germline V gene (reference sequence). With 5 bases removed from V and 2 bases from J, the gap between germline ends came to 21 bases. The CDR3 runs to 17 residues. Here the CDR3 reads CASSPLKGFRENYGYTF. The CDR3 nucleotides are TGTGCCAGCAGCCCTCTTAAGGGGTTTAGGGAAAACTATGGCTACACCTTC.